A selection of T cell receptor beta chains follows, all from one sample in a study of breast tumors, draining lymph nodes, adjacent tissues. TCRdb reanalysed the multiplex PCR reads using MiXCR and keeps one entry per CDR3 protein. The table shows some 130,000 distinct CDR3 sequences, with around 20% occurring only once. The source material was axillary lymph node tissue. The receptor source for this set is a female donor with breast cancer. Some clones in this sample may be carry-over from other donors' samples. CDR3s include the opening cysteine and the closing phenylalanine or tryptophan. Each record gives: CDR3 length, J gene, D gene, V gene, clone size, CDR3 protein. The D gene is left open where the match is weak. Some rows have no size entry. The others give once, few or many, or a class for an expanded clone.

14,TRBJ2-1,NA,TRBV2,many,CASSYLPGNSGGFF
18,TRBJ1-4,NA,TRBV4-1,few,CASSQAGAWVGTNEKLFF
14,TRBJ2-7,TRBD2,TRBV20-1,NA,CSAAQLAGASEQYF
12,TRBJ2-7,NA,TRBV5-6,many,CASSLEGYEQYF
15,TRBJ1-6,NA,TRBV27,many,CASSLFGQVNSPLHF
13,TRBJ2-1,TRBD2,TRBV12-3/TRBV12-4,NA,CASTGLADNEQFF
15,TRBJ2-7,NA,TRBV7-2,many,CASSLGIPGSYEQYF
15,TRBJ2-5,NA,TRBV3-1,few,CASSQDQGTRKTQYF
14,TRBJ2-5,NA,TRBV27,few,CASSALDSQETQYF
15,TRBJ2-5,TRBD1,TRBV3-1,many,CASSSPTGVQETQYF
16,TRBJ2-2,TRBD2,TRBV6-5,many,CASSYLAGGGTGELFF
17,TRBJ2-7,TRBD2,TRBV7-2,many,CASSPGTSGTHPYEQYF
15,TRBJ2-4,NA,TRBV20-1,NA,CSARDQVWGKNIQYF
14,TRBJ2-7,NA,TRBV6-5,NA,CASSYSRGVYEQYF
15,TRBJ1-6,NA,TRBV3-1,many,CASSQGGAYNSPLHF
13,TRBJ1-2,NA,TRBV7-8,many,CASSLGGWYGYTF
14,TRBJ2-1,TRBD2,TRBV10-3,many,CAITPGGRANEQFF
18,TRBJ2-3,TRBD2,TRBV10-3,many,CAISESRLAGGHGDTQYF
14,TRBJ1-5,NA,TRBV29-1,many,CSVAELNSNQPQHF
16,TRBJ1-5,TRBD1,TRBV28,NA,CASSPQTGMSNQPQHF
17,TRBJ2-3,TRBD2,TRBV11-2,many,CASSLDSGRVSTDTQYF
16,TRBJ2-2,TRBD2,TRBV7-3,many,CASSLLAGEGTGELFF
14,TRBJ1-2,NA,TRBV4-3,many,CASSQTPNNYGYTF
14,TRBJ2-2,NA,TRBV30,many,CAWSVLGYTGELFF
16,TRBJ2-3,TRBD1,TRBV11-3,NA,CASSLGLTGEADTQYF
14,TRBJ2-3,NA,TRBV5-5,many,CASSPGEFVGTQYF
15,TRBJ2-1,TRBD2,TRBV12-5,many,CASGSREGHRYEQFF
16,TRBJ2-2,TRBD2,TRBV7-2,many,CASSSTSGRRTGELFF
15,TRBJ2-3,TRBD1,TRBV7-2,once,CASSPGQGDSDTQYF
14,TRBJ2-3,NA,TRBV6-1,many,CASSDGGHSDTQYF
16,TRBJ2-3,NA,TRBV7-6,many,CASSSRDGLSADTQYF
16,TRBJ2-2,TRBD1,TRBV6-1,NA,CASSQQTGSNTGELFF
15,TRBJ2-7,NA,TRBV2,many,CASSERGWGSYEQYF
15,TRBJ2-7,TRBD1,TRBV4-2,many,CASSQGPDRGYEQYF
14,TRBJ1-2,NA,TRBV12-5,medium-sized,CASGRQDSFYGYTF
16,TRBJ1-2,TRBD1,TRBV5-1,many,CASSSGTGGSTGVYTF
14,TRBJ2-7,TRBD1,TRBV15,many,CATSISTGTYEQYF